In this sample, the clone carrying this TCR beta chain turned up a few times. The antigen is not known. The sample originates from a study of blood T cells in healthy people across ages. This CDR3 spans 13 amino acids. V dropped 6 bases and J dropped 4 bases, with 15 bases sitting between them. The germline gives CDR1 DFQATT, CDR2 SNEGSKA (reference sequence). The second PCR ran 7 to 11 cycles with a sample-barcoded 5' primer and J-beta primers. Each CDR3 protein gets one entry after TCRdb re-called the 5' RACE reads with MiXCR. Altogether about 1.6 million distinct CDR3 sequences are present, around 35% being singletons, with the ten largest covering around 11%. General study findings and limits: Both naive CD4+ cell counts and diversity were greater in long-lived donors than in aged donors. CMV status of donors was unknown, possibly confounding expanded clonotype changes.

Material for sequencing was blood. The sequence was collected from a woman aged 30 to 39 in good health. The chain combines TRBV20-1 with TRBJ2-5; TRBD1 might be the D (6 bases). The CDR3 DNA follows: TGCAGTGCCCGAGGACTGGGGGCAGAGACCCAGTACTTC. It codes for CSARGLGAETQYF.